These 8 T cell receptor beta chains came from one sample sequenced in a study of tumor-infiltrating lymphocytes in primary liver carcinoma. Unsorted whole blood yielded blood RNA, and germline DNA was extracted as well. Starting material of 500 ng total RNA yielded TCR beta cDNA via a constant-region primer. Slightly modified ARM-PCR served as the procedure for the TCR beta libraries. These libraries came from three rounds of nested multiplex PCR. A C-beta reverse primer and TRBV1-TRBV30 forward primers served in each of the first two PCR rounds, at about 10 cycles apiece. One entry per CDR3 protein, called by TCRdb with MiXCR from the multiplex PCR reads. The table has around 330,000 distinct CDR3 sequences, nearly 60% seen once. Material: peripheral blood. All receptors come from a woman aged 25 to 39 with primary liver carcinoma and hepatitis B virus infection.

This clonotype showed up many times. The chain links TRBV6-5 to TRBJ1-1; TRBD1 aligns across 7 bases. Germline CDR1 reads MNHEY; CDR2 reads SVGAGI. The junction had 8 bases not matched to a gene; V was cut back by 5 bases and J by 11 bases. The CDR3 consists of 12 residues. The CDR3 coding sequence is TGTGCCAGCAGTCCAAGACAGGGTACGGCTTTCTTT. The encoded protein is CASSPRQGTAFF.

This clonotype was detected only a few times. The chain employs TRBV30 and TRBJ1-4; unclear D gene. Germline values: CDR1 GTSNPN, CDR2 SVGIG (reference sequence). The V end was cut by 5 bases, the J end by 11 bases, with 21 bases between. The CDR3 runs 14 residues. CDR3 DNA: TGTGCCTGGGCGTACGAGCCGGGTGGACGCAAACTGTTTTTT. Its protein product is CAWAYEPGGRKLFF.

This chain uses TRBV6-5 with TRBJ2-3; either TRBD1 or TRBD2 may fit D (5 bases each). The V gene lost 5 bases and the J gene lost 1 base, with 16 bases spanning the gap. Per the germline V gene, CDR1 is MNHEY and CDR2 is SVGAGI. The CDR3 consists of 16 residues. The DNA of the CDR3 is TGTGCCAGCAGTCTTGAGAGGGGTGGCGGCACAGATACGCAGTATTTT. It specifies CASSLERGGGTDTQYF.

This clonotype was seen a handful of times. A much larger clone lies a single base off, so this may be a read error. This chain uses TRBV6-2 or TRBV6-3 with TRBJ2-7; possibly TRBD2 for D (6 bases). Trimming pared 5 bases from V and 6 bases from J, leaving 17 bases between. The CDR3 is 14 residues long. From germline, CDR1 is MNHEY and CDR2 SVGEGT. DNA of the CDR3: TGTGCCAGCAGTCACACACTCCGAGCGGGCGAGCAGTACTTC. Amino acids: CASSHTLRAGEQYF.

A word on this clonotype: An end of the junction differs from the germline gene, which may be a read error. The chain joins TRBV6-5 to TRBJ2-7; the D call may be TRBD1 or TRBD2 (6 bases each). The CDR3 loop spans 14 amino acids. In germline, CDR1 is MNHEY, CDR2 SVGAGI. This CDR3 reads CPSSWGAGTSEQYF. In DNA, the CDR3 is TGTCCCAGCAGTTGGGGGGCGGGGACGAGCGAGCAGTACTTC.

CDR3: CASSFERWRAQETQYF. CDR3 nucleotides: TGTGCCAGCAGCTTCGAAAGGTGGAGGGCCCAAGAGACCCAGTACTTC. This sequence joins TRBV7-8 and TRBJ2-5, with a weak D call TRBD2 (6 bases). The germline gives CDR1 SGHVS, CDR2 FQNEAQ. The CDR3 length is 16 residues. With 3 bases removed from V and 1 base from J, the gap between germline ends came to 15 bases.

Concerning this clonotype itself: Given a much more abundant clone one base away, this may be a read error. The chain employs TRBV6-2 or TRBV6-3 and TRBJ2-1; weak D call: TRBD1 (5 bases). This CDR3 contains 13 residues. V gave up 7 bases and J gave up 5 bases, with 12 bases separating them. Germline V gene data show CDR1 as MNHEY and CDR2 as SVGEGT. This CDR3 is CASNWTRDNEQFF. CDR3 DNA: TGTGCCAGCAATTGGACCAGGGACAATGAGCAGTTCTTC.

A remark on this clonotype: A much larger clone lies one base from this, so it may be a read error. The chain recombines TRBV6-5 with TRBJ1-6; the D is unclear. Looked up from germline, CDR1 is MNHEY and CDR2 is SVGAGI. The CDR3 is 16 residues long. Written as DNA, the CDR3 is TGTGCCATCAGTTACTCTTCCGGGAGCGGCGCCTCACCCCTCCACTTT. Translating it yields CAISYSSGSGASPLHF.